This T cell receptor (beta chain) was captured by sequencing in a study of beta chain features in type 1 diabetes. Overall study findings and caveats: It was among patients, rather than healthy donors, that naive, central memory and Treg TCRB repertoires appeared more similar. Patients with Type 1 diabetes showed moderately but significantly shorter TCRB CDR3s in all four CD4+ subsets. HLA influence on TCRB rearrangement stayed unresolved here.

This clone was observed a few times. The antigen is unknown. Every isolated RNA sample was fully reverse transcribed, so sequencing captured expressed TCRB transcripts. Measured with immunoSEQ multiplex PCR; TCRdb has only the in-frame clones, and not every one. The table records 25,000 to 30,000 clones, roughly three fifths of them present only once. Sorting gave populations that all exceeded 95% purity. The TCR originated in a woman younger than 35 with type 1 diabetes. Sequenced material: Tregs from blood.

CDR3 bases: TGTGCCAGCAGCTTAGCGGGACACGCATCCTACAATGAGCAGTTCTTC. Its protein is CASSLAGHASYNEQFF. V is TRBV7-8 and J is TRBJ2-1; TRBD1 is a possible D gene (6 bases). There are 16 residues in the CDR3. In germline, CDR1 is SGHVS, CDR2 FQNEAQ. V dropped 0 bases and J dropped 1 base, with 10 bases sitting between them.